The 2 T cell receptor beta chains below come from one sample, sequenced in a study of T cell responses to AZD1222 COVID-19 vaccine. Using immunoSEQ multiplex PCR, the repertoire was profiled, and TCRdb retains in-frame clones only, with some absent. The data show 86,000 or so clones, more than 75% seen once. Sample: peripheral blood, taken on day 0 of AZD1222 vaccination. Every receptor here comes from an adult in good health.

This sequence joins TRBV5-4 and TRBJ2-2, with 14 bases fitting TRBD2. This CDR3 has 18 amino acids. V lost 2 bases, J lost 1 base, and 4 bases stayed unmatched. Germline CDR1 SGHNT, CDR2 YYREEE (reference sequence). The CDR3 sequence: CASSLLGLAGGNTGELFF. The CDR3, as DNA: TGTGCCAGCAGCTTATTAGGACTAGCGGGAGGGAACACCGGGGAGCTGTTTTTT.

The chain joins TRBV7-6 to TRBJ1-5; 8 bases fit TRBD1. The CDR3 runs 16 residues. The V segment lost 4 bases and the J segment 2 bases; nucleotides outside the gene matches: 7. Germline V gives CDR1 SGHVS, CDR2 FNYEAQ. The CDR3 DNA follows: TGTGCCAGCAGCTCCCAACAGGGGGGGGGCAATCAGCCCCAGCATTTT. The encoded protein is CASSSQQGGGNQPQHF.